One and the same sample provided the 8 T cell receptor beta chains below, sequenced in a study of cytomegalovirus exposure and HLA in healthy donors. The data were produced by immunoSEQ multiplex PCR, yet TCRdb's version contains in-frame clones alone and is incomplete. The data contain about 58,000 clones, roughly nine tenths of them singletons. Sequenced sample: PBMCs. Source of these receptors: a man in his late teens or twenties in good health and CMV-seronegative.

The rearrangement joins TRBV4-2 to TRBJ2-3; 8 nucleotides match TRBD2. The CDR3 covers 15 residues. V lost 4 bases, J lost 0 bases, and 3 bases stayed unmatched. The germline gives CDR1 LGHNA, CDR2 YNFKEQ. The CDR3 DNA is TGTGCCAGCAGCCCAAGCGGGAGAAGCACAGATACGCAGTATTTT. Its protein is CASSPSGRSTDTQYF.

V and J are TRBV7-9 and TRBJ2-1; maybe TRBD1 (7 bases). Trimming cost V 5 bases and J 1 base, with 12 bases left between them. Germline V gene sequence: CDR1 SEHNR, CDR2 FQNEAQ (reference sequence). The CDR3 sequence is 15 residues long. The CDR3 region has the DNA TGTGCCAGCAGCGCCAGGGGGGCGTCCTACAATGAGCAGTTCTTC. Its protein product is CASSARGASYNEQFF.

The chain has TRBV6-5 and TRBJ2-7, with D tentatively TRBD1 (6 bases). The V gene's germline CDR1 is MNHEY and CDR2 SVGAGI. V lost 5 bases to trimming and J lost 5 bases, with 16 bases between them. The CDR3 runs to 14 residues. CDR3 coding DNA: TGTGCCAGCAGTCCCCACGGGACAAGGAACGAGCAGTACTTC. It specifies CASSPHGTRNEQYF.

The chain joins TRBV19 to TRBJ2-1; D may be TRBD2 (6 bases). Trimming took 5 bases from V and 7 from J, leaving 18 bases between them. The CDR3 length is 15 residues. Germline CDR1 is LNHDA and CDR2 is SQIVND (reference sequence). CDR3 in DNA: TGTGCCAGTAGTTTGACTAGTATCAATTCGAATGAGCAGTTCTTC. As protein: CASSLTSINSNEQFF.

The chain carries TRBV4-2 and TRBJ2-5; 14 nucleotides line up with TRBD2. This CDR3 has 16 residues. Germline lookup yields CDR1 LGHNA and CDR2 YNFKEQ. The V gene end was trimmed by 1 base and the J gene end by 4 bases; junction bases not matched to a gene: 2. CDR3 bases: TGTGCCAGCAGCCAAGGACTAGCGGGAGGGCCAGAGACCCAGTACTTC. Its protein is CASSQGLAGGPETQYF.

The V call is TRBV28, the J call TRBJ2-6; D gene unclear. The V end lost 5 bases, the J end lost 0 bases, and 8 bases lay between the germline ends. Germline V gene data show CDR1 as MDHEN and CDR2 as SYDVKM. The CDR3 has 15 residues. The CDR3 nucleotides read TGTGCCAGCAGTATAAGAGGCTCTGGGGCCAACGTCCTGACTTTC. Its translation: CASSIRGSGANVLTF.

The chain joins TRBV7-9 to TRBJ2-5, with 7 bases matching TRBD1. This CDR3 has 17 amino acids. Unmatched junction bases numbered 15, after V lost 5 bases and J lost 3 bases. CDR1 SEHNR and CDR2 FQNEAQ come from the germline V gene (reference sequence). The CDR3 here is CASSLTPGQDSKETQYF. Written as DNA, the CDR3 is TGTGCCAGCAGCCTAACCCCAGGACAGGACTCTAAAGAGACCCAGTACTTC.

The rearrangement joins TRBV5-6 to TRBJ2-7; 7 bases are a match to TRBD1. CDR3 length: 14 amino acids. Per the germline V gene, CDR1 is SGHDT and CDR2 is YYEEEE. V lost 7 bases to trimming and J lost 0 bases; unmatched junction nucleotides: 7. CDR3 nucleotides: TGTGCCAGCCAACCACAGGGGAGCTCCTACGAGCAGTACTTC. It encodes CASQPQGSSYEQYF.